Following are 14 T cell receptor beta chains from one sample sequenced in a study of blood T cell repertoires in COVID-19. Here immunoSEQ multiplex PCR was the method, and the copy in TCRdb shows in-frame clones only, minus some. The table has around 190,000 clones, about 88% seen once. The sequenced material came from peripheral blood. These TCRs come from a man between 18 and 29 years old who had recovered from COVID-19.

This chain links TRBV6-2 or TRBV6-3 with TRBJ2-7, with D maybe TRBD1 (5 bases). The germline V gene has CDR1 MNHEY and CDR2 SVGEGT. Trimming shortened V by 2 bases and J by 5 bases, and 7 bases separated the two germline ends. The CDR3 is made up of 12 amino acids. The chain's CDR3 is CASSYGAHEQYF. CDR3 coding DNA: TGTGCCAGCAGTTACGGGGCCCACGAGCAGTACTTC.

The chain joins TRBV4-3 to TRBJ2-7; 10 positions agree with TRBD1. CDR1 is LGHNA and CDR2 is YSLEER in the germline V gene. The CDR3 is 15 amino acids. V lost 1 base, J lost 3 bases, and 3 bases stayed unmatched. The DNA for the CDR3 is TGCGCCAGCAGCCAAGCCGGGACAGGGGTCTACGAGCAGTACTTC. Translated: CASSQAGTGVYEQYF.

The chain is built from TRBV19 and TRBJ2-3, with a possible D match to TRBD1 (6 bases). Looked up from germline, CDR1 is LNHDA and CDR2 is SQIVND (reference sequence). With 3 bases removed from V and 7 bases from J, the gap between germline ends came to 8 bases. The CDR3 spans 12 residues. The CDR3: CASSMDSYTQYF. DNA for the CDR3: TGTGCCAGTAGTATGGACAGTTATACGCAGTATTTT.

The J gene is TRBJ2-7, the V gene TRBV7-9; 14 bases are shared with TRBD2. CDR3 size: 18 residues. Germline V gene sequence: CDR1 SEHNR, CDR2 FQNEAQ (reference sequence). The trim removed 5 bases at V and 4 bases at J, leaving 13 bases unmatched. The CDR3 nucleotides are TGTGCCAGCAGCCGGACTAGCGGGAGGTCCTCGCCGGGTTACGAGCAGTACTTC. Translated, it gives CASSRTSGRSSPGYEQYF.

This rearrangement joins TRBV7-2 to TRBJ1-1; D is ambiguous. The CDR3 has 17 residues. Trimming cost V 5 bases and J 4 bases, with 23 bases left between them. The germline CDR1 and CDR2 sequences are SGHTA and FQGNSA. In DNA, the CDR3 is TGTGCCAGCAGCCCCAGAGGGATTTGGGAGGTGGGCACTGAAGCTTTCTTT. Amino acids: CASSPRGIWEVGTEAFF. The full variable domain, its missing parts supplied by reference TRBV7-2 and TRBJ1-1, is GAGVSQSPSNKVTEKGKDVELRCDPISGHTALYWYRQSLGQGLEFLIYFQGNSAPDKSGLPSDRFSAERTGGSVSTLTIQRTQQEDSAVYLCASSPRGIWEVGTEAFFGQGTRLTVV.

The V gene is TRBV9, the J gene TRBJ1-2; D remains unclear. The germline CDR1 and CDR2 sequences are SGDLS and YYNGEE. The length of the CDR3 is 13 residues. V lost 0 bases to trimming and J lost 7 bases, with 10 bases between them. CDR3 protein: CASSVESGGGYTF. The CDR3 DNA reads as TGTGCCAGCAGCGTAGAGTCAGGTGGTGGCTACACCTTC. The complete variable domain, with remaining parts taken from reference TRBV9 and TRBJ1-2, reads DSGVTQTPKHLITATGQRVTLRCSPRSGDLSVYWYQQSLDQGLQFLIQYYNGEERAKGNILERFSAQQFPDLHSELNLSSLELGDSALYFCASSVESGGGYTFGSGTRLTVV.

This clone was observed a single time. This chain links TRBV7-2 with TRBJ1-5; no clear D. This CDR3 is 12 amino acids long. V was trimmed by 0 bases and J by 11 bases, leaving 8 bases between them. Per the germline V gene, CDR1 is SGHTA and CDR2 is FQGNSA. DNA of the CDR3: TGTGCCAGCAGCTTAGCGCAACAGACCCAGCATTTT. Protein: CASSLAQQTQHF.

The CDR3, as DNA: TGTGCCAGCAGCAACGACAGGGGGATCTACAATGAGCAGTTCTTC. Translated, it gives CASSNDRGIYNEQFF. The rearrangement uses TRBV5-8 and TRBJ2-1, with 9 bases that match TRBD1. Germline loops: CDR1 SGHTS, CDR2 YDEGEE. V lost 4 bases, J lost 3 bases, and 5 bases stayed unmatched. This CDR3 comprises 15 residues.

The chain carries TRBV5-4 and TRBJ2-3; tentatively, D is TRBD2 (6 bases). The CDR3 is 15 residues long. Germline CDR1 and CDR2: SGHNT and YYREEE (reference sequence). Trimming shortened V by 2 bases and J by 1 base, and 11 bases separated the two germline ends. CDR3 nucleotides: TGTGCCAGCAGCTTAACGGGAGTTCGCACAGATACGCAGTATTTT. The encoded protein is CASSLTGVRTDTQYF.

V is TRBV7-6 and J is TRBJ2-7; 11 bases line up with TRBD2. V lost 0 bases and J lost 9; bases outside the gene matches: 16. The CDR3 totals 18 residues. Per germline, CDR1 SGHVS and CDR2 FNYEAQ. The CDR3 DNA sequence: TGTGCCAGCAGCTTAGCAACTCCTCTAGCGGGAGGCCTTCGAGGGCAGTACTTC. Its protein is CASSLATPLAGGLRGQYF.

The gene calls are TRBV6-6 and TRBJ2-7; 7 bases align to TRBD2. The CDR3 is 13 amino acids. Germline V gene data show CDR1 as MNHNY and CDR2 as SVGAGI (reference sequence). V lost 6 bases, J lost 5 bases, and 7 bases stayed unmatched. DNA for the CDR3: TGTGCCAGCAGCCCGGGGAGCGGGGACGAGCAGTACTTC. This gives the protein CASSPGSGDEQYF.

The J gene is TRBJ2-3, the V gene TRBV4-3; 13 bases map to TRBD2. Germline CDR1 reads LGHNA; CDR2 reads YSLEER. The CDR3 totals 16 residues. V dropped 4 bases and J dropped 4; count of bases not matched to a gene: 5. The CDR3 nucleotides are TGCGCCAGCAGCCCCCAACTAGCGGGAGGGCCAGATACGCAGTATTTT. Its protein is CASSPQLAGGPDTQYF.

The chain combines TRBV27 with TRBJ2-2; weak D call: TRBD1 (6 bases). This CDR3 comprises 14 residues. Trimming took 7 bases from V and 7 from J, leaving 16 bases between them. Germline CDR1 and CDR2: MNHEY and SMNVEV (reference sequence). The CDR3 coding sequence is TGTGCCAGCACTTTCATCGCGACAGGCGGGGAGCTGTTTTTT. Protein: CASTFIATGGELFF.

The chain links TRBV5-1 to TRBJ1-2; 9 bases match TRBD1. CDR1 and CDR2 from the germline V gene are SGHRS and YFSETQ. There are 18 residues in the CDR3. V was clipped by 4 bases and J by 3 bases; unmatched bases: 16. DNA for the CDR3: TGCGCCAGCAGCGTCACCGGGACAGGGAGATATGTTGACTATGGCTACACCTTC. Translation gives CASSVTGTGRYVDYGYTF.